Below, 17 T cell receptor beta chains from the same sample are listed, as sequenced in a study of neurological immune-mediated disorders. The time point: longitudinal time-point 3. From the 5' RACE reads, TCRdb called clonotypes with MiXCR, one entry per CDR3 protein. The table lists about 81,000 distinct CDR3 sequences, roughly 4.5% of them singletons. The sequenced sample was PBMCs. The receptors derive from an older woman with multiple sclerosis.

In this sample, this clonotype turned up many times. The chain uses TRBV5-1 and TRBJ1-5; D ambiguous. Germline V gene lookup returns CDR1 SGHRS and CDR2 YFSETQ. The ends were cut back, 2 bases at V and 4 bases at J, with 13 bases in the middle. The length of the CDR3 is 15 residues. The CDR3 reads CASSFTGGHNQPQHF. CDR3 sequence (DNA): TGCGCCAGCAGCTTTACGGGCGGTCATAATCAGCCCCAGCATTTT.

This clonotype was counted ten times or more. V usage is TRBV20-1 and J usage is TRBJ1-1, with D possibly TRBD1 on 5 matching bases. Trimming stripped 4 bases from V and 6 bases from J, with 21 bases between. Germline V gene data show CDR1 as DFQATT and CDR2 as SNEGSKA (reference sequence). The CDR3 runs to 15 residues. The CDR3 spells CSATAGAGAIAEAFF. The CDR3 coding sequence is TGCAGTGCTACGGCCGGGGCGGGCGCGATCGCTGAAGCTTTCTTT.

In this sample, this clonotype turned up a few times. The V and J genes are TRBV7-6 and TRBJ1-1; tentative D call: TRBD1 (5 bases). Trimming stripped 5 bases from V and 5 bases from J, with 9 bases between. The CDR3 has 12 residues. Germline CDR1 and CDR2: SGHVS and FNYEAQ. CDR3 amino acids: CASSRGATEAFF. The DNA of the CDR3 is TGTGCCAGCAGCCGCGGGGCGACTGAAGCTTTCTTT.

This clonotype was seen at least ten times. V is TRBV18 and J is TRBJ2-7, with 8 bases aligning to TRBD1. V shed 4 bases and J 2 bases; nucleotides not matched to a gene: 7. CDR1 is KGHSH and CDR2 is LQKENI in the germline V gene. The CDR3 covers 15 residues. CDR3 protein: CASSQGQGSPYEQYF. CDR3 nucleotide sequence: TGTGCCAGCTCACAAGGACAGGGATCACCCTACGAGCAGTACTTC.

This clonotype occurred many times. This chain joins TRBV5-8 and TRBJ2-5; perhaps TRBD1 as D (5 bases). This CDR3 has 14 residues. CDR1 is SGHTS, CDR2 YDEGEE, per germline. Trimming cost V 0 bases and J 3 bases, with 9 bases left between them. The chain's CDR3 is CASSLGQSEETQYF. For the CDR3, the DNA is TGTGCCAGCAGCTTGGGACAGAGTGAAGAGACCCAGTACTTC.

The gene calls are TRBV5-1 and TRBJ2-7, with 11 bases lining up with TRBD2. Germline lookup yields CDR1 SGHRS and CDR2 YFSETQ. V lost 3 bases and J lost 2; bases outside the gene matches: 4. This CDR3 region has 15 residues. The chain's CDR3 is CASSSGLAVTYEQYF. The DNA of the CDR3 is TGCGCCAGCAGCTCGGGACTAGCGGTAACCTACGAGCAGTACTTC.

This clonotype was counted at least ten times. V is TRBV2 and J is TRBJ1-1; no definite D call. V dropped 6 bases and J dropped 3 bases, with 11 bases sitting between them. Germline V gene lookup returns CDR1 SNHLY and CDR2 FYNNEI. CDR3 size: 13 residues. DNA for the CDR3: TGTGCCAGCAGCCTTGATGGGTACACTGAAGCTTTCTTT. This codes for CASSLDGYTEAFF.

Concerning this clonotype: A much more abundant neighbour one base away suggests this may be a read error. This chain connects TRBV30 to TRBJ2-2; D unclear. The ends were cut back, 0 bases at V and 13 bases at J, with 9 bases in the middle. Germline values: CDR1 GTSNPN, CDR2 SVGIG (reference sequence). The CDR3 has 11 residues. The CDR3 coding sequence is TGTGCCTGGAGTGTATTAAAGGCGCTGTTTTTT. Its protein is CAWSVLKALFF.

This clonotype came up many times. This chain uses TRBV5-6 with TRBJ2-5; possible D gene TRBD1, 5 bases. V lost 1 base and J 5 bases, leaving 12 bases between the germline ends. This CDR3 is built from 14 residues. Germline CDR1 is SGHDT and CDR2 is YYEEEE. CDR3 amino acids: CASSLQGYLETQYF. The CDR3 nucleotides read TGTGCCAGCAGCTTGCAGGGTTATCTGGAGACCCAGTACTTC.

This clonotype was detected only a few times. This clone may be a read error of a much larger clone one base away. This chain connects TRBV20-1 to TRBJ1-2, with no clear D. This CDR3 has 11 residues. Trimming removed 3 bases from V and 8 bases from J, with 10 bases in between. Germline CDR1 and CDR2: DFQATT and SNEGSKA (reference sequence). This CDR3 is CSASLLSGYTF. The CDR3 region has the DNA TGCAGTGCTAGCTTACTTTCAGGCTACACCTTC.

The chain recombines TRBV6-5 with TRBJ1-3; 8 bases map to TRBD1. The CDR3 is 14 amino acids. Germline V gene sequence: CDR1 MNHEY, CDR2 SVGAGI. Unmatched junction bases numbered 1, after V lost 3 bases and J lost 3 bases. This CDR3 is CASSYGTGGNTIYF. In DNA form, the CDR3 reads TGTGCCAGCAGTTATGGGACAGGTGGAAACACCATATATTTT.

This clonotype appeared many times. The V call is TRBV20-1, the J call TRBJ2-5, with D unresolved. V lost 2 bases to trimming and J lost 3 bases, with 1 base between them. There are 10 residues in the CDR3. Germline CDR1 is DFQATT and CDR2 is SNEGSKA (reference sequence). The CDR3, as DNA: TGCAGTGCTAGAAAAGAGACCCAGTACTTC. Its translation: CSARKETQYF.

This clonotype appeared many times. The chain is built from TRBV11-3 and TRBJ1-1; 7 nucleotides line up with TRBD1. There are 16 residues in the CDR3. J gave up 8 bases and V 0 bases, and 12 bases lay outside the gene matches. Germline CDR1 and CDR2: SGHNT and YENEEA. CDR3 protein: CASSLDGRQGKAEAFF. The CDR3 bases are TGTGCCAGCAGCTTAGACGGGCGACAGGGAAAGGCCGAAGCTTTCTTT. Together with reference TRBV11-3 and TRBJ1-1, the CDR3 gives the full variable domain: EAGVVQSPRYKIIEKKQPVAFWCNPISGHNTLYWYLQNLGQGPELLIRYENEEAVDDSQLPKDRFSAERLKGVDSTLKIQPAELGDSAVYLCASSLDGRQGKAEAFFGQGTRLTVV.

For this clonotype: The junction departs from the called germline gene at one end, perhaps through a read error. The V gene is TRBV6-5, the J gene TRBJ1-1; no reliable D call. The CDR3 loop spans 14 amino acids. Germline V gene data show CDR1 as MNHEY and CDR2 as SVGAGI. The CDR3 is CTSSYSTSLTGAFF. The CDR3 DNA reads TGTACCAGCAGTTACTCGACCTCTCTCACCGGAGCTTTCTTT.

This clonotype was counted ten times or more. The chain is built from TRBV5-1 and TRBJ1-1; D might be TRBD1 (6 bases). CDR1 and CDR2 from the germline V gene are SGHRS and YFSETQ. V lost 3 bases and J 1 base, leaving 10 bases between the germline ends. CDR3 length equals 14 residues. CDR3 DNA: TGCGCCAGCAGCTCGACCAGGGGGAACACTGAAGCTTTCTTT. Protein sequence: CASSSTRGNTEAFF.

In this sample, this clonotype turned up many times. The gene calls are TRBV3-1 and TRBJ2-1; 10 bases are a match to TRBD2. The CDR3 has 15 residues. Germline V gene lookup returns CDR1 LGHDT and CDR2 YNNKEL (reference sequence). Germline trimming cut 3 bases from V and 6 bases from J; bases unmatched to any gene: 5. Written as DNA, the CDR3 is TGTGCCAGCAGCCAGCTAGCGGGGGCCCTCAATGAGCAGTTCTTC. Amino acids: CASSQLAGALNEQFF.

This clonotype has ten or more counts. V is TRBV5-5 and J is TRBJ1-4; unclear D gene. The V and J ends lost 3 bases and 5 bases respectively, with 17 bases between them. The CDR3 runs to 16 residues. Germline V gene sequence: CDR1 SGHKS, CDR2 YYEKEE (reference sequence). CDR3 sequence reads: CASSSGTVLGNEKLFF. The CDR3 DNA reads TGTGCCAGCAGCTCCGGAACAGTCCTCGGGAATGAAAAACTGTTTTTT. Variable domain in full (rest from reference TRBV5-5 and TRBJ1-4): DAGVTQSPTHLIKTRGQQVTLRCSPISGHKSVSWYQQVLGQGPQFIFQYYEKEERGRGNFPDRFSARQFPNYSSELNVNALLLGDSALYLCASSSGTVLGNEKLFFGSGTQLSVL.